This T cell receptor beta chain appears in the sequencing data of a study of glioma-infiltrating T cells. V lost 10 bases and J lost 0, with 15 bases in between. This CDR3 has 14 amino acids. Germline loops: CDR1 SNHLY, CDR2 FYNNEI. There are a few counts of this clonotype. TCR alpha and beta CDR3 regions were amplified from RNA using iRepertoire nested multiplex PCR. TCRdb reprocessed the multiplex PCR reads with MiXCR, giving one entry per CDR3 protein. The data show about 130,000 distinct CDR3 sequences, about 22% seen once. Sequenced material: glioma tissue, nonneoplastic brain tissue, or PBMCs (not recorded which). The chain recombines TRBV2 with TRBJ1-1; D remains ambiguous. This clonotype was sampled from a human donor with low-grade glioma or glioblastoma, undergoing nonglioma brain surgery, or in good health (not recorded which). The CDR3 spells CATGAVLMNTEAFF. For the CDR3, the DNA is TGTGCCACCGGAGCTGTTCTTATGAACACTGAAGCTTTCTTT. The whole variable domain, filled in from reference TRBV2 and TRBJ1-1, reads EPEVTQTPSHQVTQMGQEVILRCVPISNHLYFYWYRQILGQKVEFLVSFYNNEISEKSEIFDDQFSVERPDGSNFTLKIRSTKLEDSAMYFCATGAVLMNTEAFFGQGTRLTVV.